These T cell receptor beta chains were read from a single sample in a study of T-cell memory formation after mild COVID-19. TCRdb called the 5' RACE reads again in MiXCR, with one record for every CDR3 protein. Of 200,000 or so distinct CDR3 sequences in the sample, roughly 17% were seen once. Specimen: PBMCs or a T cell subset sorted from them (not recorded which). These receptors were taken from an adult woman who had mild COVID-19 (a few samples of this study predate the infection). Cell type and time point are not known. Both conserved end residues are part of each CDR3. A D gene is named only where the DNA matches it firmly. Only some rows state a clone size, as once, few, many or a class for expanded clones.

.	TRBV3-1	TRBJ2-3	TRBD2	TGTGCCAGCAGCCAAAGACTAGCGACAGATACGCAGTATTTT	CASSQRLATDTQYF
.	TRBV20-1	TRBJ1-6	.	TGCAGTGCTAGACAGGAGCCAAATTCACCCCTCCACTTT	CSARQEPNSPLHF
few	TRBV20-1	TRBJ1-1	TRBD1	TGCAGTGCTAGAGATCTCCAGGGGGCTGACACTGAAGCTTTCTTT	CSARDLQGADTEAFF
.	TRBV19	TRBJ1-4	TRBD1	TGTGCCATCGGCGCGGGACAGAGGGGTGAAAAACTGTTTTTT	CAIGAGQRGEKLFF
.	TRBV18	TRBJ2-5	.	TGTGCCAGCTCACCCGGGTTAAAAGAGACCCAGTACTTC	CASSPGLKETQYF
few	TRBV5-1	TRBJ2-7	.	TGCGCCAGCAGCTTGGGTGGTAGAGGGTCCTACGAGCAGTACTTC	CASSLGGRGSYEQYF
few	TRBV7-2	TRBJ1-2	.	TGTGCCAGCAGGTCCAACTATGGCTACACCTTC	CASRSNYGYTF
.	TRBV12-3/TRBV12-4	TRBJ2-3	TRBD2	TGTGCCAGCAGGGGAAGACTCGGGACTAGTGGCACAGATACGCAGTATTTT	CASRGRLGTSGTDTQYF
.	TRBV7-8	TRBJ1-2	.	TGTGCCAGCAGCTTATGGGCAGGGCTTACGTTCCCTAACTATGGCTACACCTTC	CASSLWAGLTFPNYGYTF
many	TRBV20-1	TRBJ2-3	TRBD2	TGCAGTGCTAGAGTAACTAGCGGGAGGTCCGATACGCAGTATTTT	CSARVTSGRSDTQYF
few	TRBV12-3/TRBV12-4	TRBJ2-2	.	TGTGCCAGCAGAGATAACAGGGATACCGGGGAGCTGTTTTTT	CASRDNRDTGELFF
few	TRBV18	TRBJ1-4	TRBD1	TGTGCCAGCTCACTAAGGGACAGCAATGAAAAACTGTTTTTT	CASSLRDSNEKLFF
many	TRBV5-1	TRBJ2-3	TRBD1	TGCGCCAGCAGCTTGGGGGGACAGGGTGCCACAGATACGCAGTATTTT	CASSLGGQGATDTQYF
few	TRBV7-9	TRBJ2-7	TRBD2	TGTGCCAGCACCCAGGTAGCGGGAGAGTACGAGCAGTACTTC	CASTQVAGEYEQYF
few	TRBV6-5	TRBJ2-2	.	TGTGCCAGCAGTTTGGATTGGACAGGAGGGGCCGGGGAGCTGTTTTTT	CASSLDWTGGAGELFF
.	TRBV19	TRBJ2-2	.	TGTGCCAGTAGGACGGACGGAGGCACCGGGGAGCTGTTTTTT	CASRTDGGTGELFF
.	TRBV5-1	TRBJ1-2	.	TGCGCCAGCAGCTTGGTAGAGGGAAATGGCTACACCTTC	CASSLVEGNGYTF
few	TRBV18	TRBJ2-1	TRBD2	TGTGCCAGCTCGCTACTCGAGCGGGGCTTCGAAGGGAGTGAGCAGTTCTTC	CASSLLERGFEGSEQFF
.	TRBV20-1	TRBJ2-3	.	TGCAGTGCTAGGGGTGTCCCTAGCACAGATACGCAGTATTTT	CSARGVPSTDTQYF
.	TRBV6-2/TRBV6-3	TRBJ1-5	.	TGTGCCAGCAGGAAAACGACAGGCACCAATCAGCCCCAGCATTTT	CASRKTTGTNQPQHF
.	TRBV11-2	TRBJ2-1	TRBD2	TGTGCCAGCAGATCTGTGCGGGGGTACAATGAGCAGTTCTTC	CASRSVRGYNEQFF
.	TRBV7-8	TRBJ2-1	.	TGTGCCAGCAGCTTATATTCAGATAGCTCCTACAATGAGCAGTTCTTC	CASSLYSDSSYNEQFF
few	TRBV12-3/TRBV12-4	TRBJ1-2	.	TGTGCCAGCAGCCTAACGACAGGCTCTAACTATGGCTACACCTTC	CASSLTTGSNYGYTF
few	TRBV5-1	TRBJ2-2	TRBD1	TGCGCCAGCAGCTGGGCCGACAGGGATGACGGGGAGCTGTTTTTT	CASSWADRDDGELFF
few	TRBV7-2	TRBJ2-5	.	TGTGCCAGCAGCTCGTTCCTGGTGGGGGAGACCCAGTACTTC	CASSSFLVGETQYF
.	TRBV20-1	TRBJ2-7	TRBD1	TGCAGTGCTAGAGATCCCCGGACAGGTACCTACGAGCAGTACTTC	CSARDPRTGTYEQYF
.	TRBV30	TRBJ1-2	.	TGTGCCTGGGGACAGAACTATGGCTACACCTTC	CAWGQNYGYTF
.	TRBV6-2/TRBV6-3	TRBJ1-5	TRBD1	TGTGCCAGCAGCCGGACAGGGACGGTGGTTCAGCCCCAGCATTTT	CASSRTGTVVQPQHF
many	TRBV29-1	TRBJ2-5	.	TGCAGCGTCGGTGAAGGGACTTATCAAGAGACCCAGTACTTC	CSVGEGTYQETQYF
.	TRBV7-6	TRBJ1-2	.	TGTGCCAGCAGCTTAGAAGGGTATGGCTACACCTTC	CASSLEGYGYTF
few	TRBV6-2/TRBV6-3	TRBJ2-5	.	TGTGCCAGCAGTTACGCCGGGACAACTGAGACCCAGTACTTC	CASSYAGTTETQYF
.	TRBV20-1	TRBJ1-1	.	TGCAGTGCTAGAGATCCGGGGGGCGCGGAGAAAGCTTTCTTT	CSARDPGGAEKAFF
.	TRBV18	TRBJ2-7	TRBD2	TGTGCCAGCTCCCCTAAGATAGCGGGAGGGAGCTACGAGCAGTACTTC	CASSPKIAGGSYEQYF
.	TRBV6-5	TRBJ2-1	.	TGTGCCAGCAGTGCCTCCGACTCAAACAATGAGCAGTTCTTC	CASSASDSNNEQFF
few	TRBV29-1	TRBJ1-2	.	TGCAGCGTTGGCCGGCGTGGGGGAAAGGACCTTTACACCTTC	CSVGRRGGKDLYTF
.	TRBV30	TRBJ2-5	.	TGTGCCTGGGTGGGATTGGAGACCCAGTACTTC	CAWVGLETQYF
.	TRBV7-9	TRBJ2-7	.	TGTGCCAGCACCCCCGTCAGCAGGGCCTACGAGCAGTACTTC	CASTPVSRAYEQYF
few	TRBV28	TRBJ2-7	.	TGTGCCACCGATACAGGGTCGGCCTACGAGCAGTACTTC	CATDTGSAYEQYF
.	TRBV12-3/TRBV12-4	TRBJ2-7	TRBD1	TGTGCCAGCAGCCAGGGGGCCAACGACGAGCAGTACTTC	CASSQGANDEQYF
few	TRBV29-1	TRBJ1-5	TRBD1	TGCAGCGTTGGACAGGGGAATCAGCCCCAGCATTTT	CSVGQGNQPQHF
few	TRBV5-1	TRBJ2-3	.	TGCGCCAGCAGCTCCCGGGACCCAGGGGGGGATACGCAGTATTTT	CASSSRDPGGDTQYF
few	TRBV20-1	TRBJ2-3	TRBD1	TGCAGTGCTAGAGATCTGGGCAGGGGGACAGATACGCAGTATTTT	CSARDLGRGTDTQYF